These 26 T cell receptor beta chains were all obtained from the same sample, sequenced in a study of blood T cell repertoires in COVID-19. Method: immunoSEQ multiplex PCR; TCRdb's copy keeps in-frame clones and lacks some. This table has about 76,000 clones, roughly 85% appearing once. The specimen was peripheral blood. These receptors were obtained from a man aged 50-59 years with COVID-19, enrolled during active disease.

This rearrangement joins TRBV5-1 to TRBJ1-3; D is unclear. The CDR3 length is 13 residues. V lost 3 bases and J lost 3, with 7 bases in between. Germline V gene sequence: CDR1 SGHRS, CDR2 YFSETQ. CDR3 nucleotide sequence: TGCGCCAGCAGCTCCCCGGGTGGAAACACCATATATTTT. It specifies CASSSPGGNTIYF. Filled out from reference TRBV5-1 and TRBJ1-3, the complete variable domain reads KAGVTQTPRYLIKTRGQQVTLSCSPISGHRSVSWYQQTPGQGLQFLFEYFSETQRNKGNFPGRFSGRQFSNSRSEMNVSTLELGDSALYLCASSSPGGNTIYFGEGSWLTVV.

This clone was counted a few times. This chain links TRBV30 with TRBJ2-2, with TRBD1 matching 8 bases. V was clipped by 0 bases and J by 4 bases; unmatched bases: 22. Germline CDR1 and CDR2: GTSNPN and SVGIG (reference sequence). There are 21 residues in the CDR3. CDR3 nucleotides: TGTGCCTGGAGTGTATTCTATCCCCGGGACAGGTCCCTCGGGGGCACCGGGGAGCTGTTTTTT. It translates to CAWSVFYPRDRSLGGTGELFF. The full variable domain, with the rest looked up from reference TRBV30 and TRBJ2-2, is SQTIHQWPATLVQPVGSPLSLECTVEGTSNPNLYWYRQAAGRGLQLLFYSVGIGQISSEVPQNLSASRPQDRQFILSSKKLLLSDSGFYLCAWSVFYPRDRSLGGTGELFFGEGSRLTVL.

The chain is built from TRBV27 and TRBJ2-7, with 11 bases aligning to TRBD1. Germline V gene sequence: CDR1 MNHEY, CDR2 SMNVEV (reference sequence). The CDR3 is made up of 12 amino acids. Trimming cost V 6 bases and J 9 bases; bases outside gene matches: 4. The DNA of the CDR3 is TGTGCCAGCAGAACGGGACAGGGGGGGCAGTACTTC. Its translation: CASRTGQGGQYF.

The V gene is TRBV5-5, the J gene TRBJ1-1, with D perhaps TRBD1 (5 bases). The CDR3 covers 15 residues. Germline-derived CDR1 and CDR2 are SGHKS and YYEKEE (reference sequence). The V gene lost 4 bases and the J gene lost 1 base, with 14 bases spanning the gap. The CDR3 is CASSLLPTGNTEAFF. Written as DNA, the CDR3 is TGTGCCAGCAGCCTGTTACCTACAGGGAACACTGAAGCTTTCTTT.

The gene calls are TRBV18 and TRBJ2-7; TRBD1 agrees at 7 bases. The CDR3 has 14 amino acids. V shed 8 bases, J shed 0 bases, and the junction held 7 bases outside the gene matches. Germline CDR1 and CDR2: KGHSH and LQKENI. The CDR3 here is CASGERGPSYEQYF. The CDR3 DNA follows: TGTGCCAGCGGAGAAAGGGGGCCCTCCTACGAGCAGTACTTC.

The chain combines TRBV5-1 with TRBJ2-5, with TRBD2 identical over 8 bases. The germline V gene encodes CDR1 SGHRS and CDR2 YFSETQ. V gave up 6 bases and J gave up 0 bases; unmatched junction bases: 4. The CDR3 length is 14 residues. The CDR3 spells CASKLAGNQETQYF. The CDR3 coding sequence is TGCGCCAGCAAATTAGCGGGGAACCAAGAGACCCAGTACTTC.

The V call is TRBV9, the J call TRBJ2-7, with 9 bases lining up with TRBD1. V was pared by 4 bases and J by 3 bases, with 5 bases of the junction left unmatched. This CDR3 contains 14 residues. Germline V gene lookup returns CDR1 SGDLS and CDR2 YYNGEE. The CDR3 nucleotides read TGTGCCAGCAGCTCCTCGGGACAGGGCTACGAGCAGTACTTC. Translation: CASSSSGQGYEQYF.

This clone has more than one count but fewer than ten. This sequence joins TRBV25-1 and TRBJ2-5; weak D call: TRBD2 (6 bases). Germline lookup yields CDR1 MGHDK and CDR2 SYGVNS. The V gene lost 3 bases and the J gene lost 0 bases, with 14 bases spanning the gap. CDR3 length: 16 amino acids. The CDR3 region is CASSESSEGYQETQYF. The CDR3 DNA follows: TGTGCCAGCAGTGAGTCGTCGGAGGGGTACCAAGAGACCCAGTACTTC.

The chain links TRBV29-1 to TRBJ2-3, with D hard to call. The CDR3 consists of 12 residues. With 2 bases removed from V and 2 bases from J, the gap between germline ends came to 5 bases. Germline CDR1 reads SQVTM; CDR2 reads ANQGSEA. DNA of the CDR3: TGCAGCGTTGAACTTAACACAGATACGCAGTATTTT. Translation: CSVELNTDTQYF.

The V gene is TRBV30, the J gene TRBJ1-2; 9 positions agree with TRBD1. The ends lost 3 bases at V and 7 bases at J; junction bases unmatched: 6. From germline, CDR1 is GTSNPN and CDR2 SVGIG (reference sequence). CDR3 length: 13 amino acids. The CDR3 DNA sequence: TGTGCCTGGAGGTTACAGGGGGCGGGTGGCTACACCTTC. Translated: CAWRLQGAGGYTF.

This chain uses TRBV6-5 with TRBJ2-1, with 7 bases that match TRBD2. The CDR3 contains 13 residues. The V segment lost 8 bases and the J segment 9 bases; nucleotides outside the gene matches: 10. CDR1 is MNHEY, CDR2 SVGAGI, per germline. The CDR3 sequence: CASSRASGGEQFF. In nucleotides, the CDR3 is TGTGCCAGCTCCCGAGCCTCGGGGGGTGAGCAGTTCTTC.

This clone was counted a single time. The rearrangement joins TRBV2 to TRBJ1-6, with TRBD1 identical over 8 bases. V was clipped by 9 bases and J by 1 base; unmatched bases: 8. Looked up from germline, CDR1 is SNHLY and CDR2 is FYNNEI. The CDR3 is made up of 16 amino acids. CDR3 amino acids: CARRKQGGSYNSPLHF. CDR3 nucleotides: TGTGCCAGACGTAAACAGGGGGGATCCTATAATTCACCCCTCCACTTT.

The chain links TRBV3-1 (or the pseudogene TRBV3-2) to TRBJ2-1; possibly TRBD2 for D (5 bases). Trimming cost V 10 bases and J 6 bases, with 19 bases left between them. The CDR3 extends over 14 amino acids. Germline assignment: CDR1 LGHDT and CDR2 YNNKEL (reference sequence). The CDR3 DNA is TGTGCCACCAAGTCCCGGGAACGGGGCAATGAGCAGTTCTTC. Protein sequence: CATKSRERGNEQFF.

This clone occurred once. The chain is built from TRBV2 and TRBJ1-1; 8 bases agree with TRBD1. The J segment lost 4 bases and the V segment lost 4 bases, leaving 8 bases of the junction unmatched. The CDR3 has 15 amino acids. The V gene's germline CDR1 is SNHLY and CDR2 FYNNEI. Here the CDR3 DNA reads TGTGCCAGCAGTGCATGGACAGGGCGGGGCACTGAAGCTTTCTTT. As protein: CASSAWTGRGTEAFF. The full variable domain, its missing parts supplied by reference TRBV2 and TRBJ1-1, is EPEVTQTPSHQVTQMGQEVILRCVPISNHLYFYWYRQILGQKVEFLVSFYNNEISEKSEIFDDQFSVERPDGSNFTLKIRSTKLEDSAMYFCASSAWTGRGTEAFFGQGTRLTVV.

This chain connects TRBV7-8 to TRBJ2-1, with 10 positions matching TRBD2. Per germline, CDR1 SGHVS and CDR2 FQNEAQ. Unmatched junction bases numbered 8, after V lost 5 bases and J lost 4 bases. The CDR3 is made up of 16 amino acids. The CDR3 loop reads CASSPPRLAGYNEQFF. CDR3 DNA: TGTGCCAGCAGCCCCCCCCGACTAGCGGGTTACAATGAGCAGTTCTTC.

The genes are TRBV7-3 and TRBJ2-2; a possible D gene is TRBD1 (6 bases). Trimming pared 5 bases from V and 3 bases from J, leaving 13 bases between. The CDR3 contains 15 residues. In germline, CDR1 is SGHTA, CDR2 FQGTGA. CDR3 residues: CASSRWGPDTGELFF. As DNA, the CDR3 is TGTGCCAGCAGCCGGTGGGGGCCTGACACCGGGGAGCTGTTTTTT.

DNA for the CDR3: TGTGCCAGCAGCCAAGATCCGAGCTCCCGAGAGCATAATTCACCCCTCCACTTT. It specifies CASSQDPSSREHNSPLHF. This rearrangement joins TRBV4-2 to TRBJ1-6; no clear D gene. CDR3 length: 18 amino acids. The germline V gene encodes CDR1 LGHNA and CDR2 YNFKEQ. V dropped 0 bases and J dropped 5 bases, with 17 bases sitting between them.

This clone is a singleton in its sample. The V gene is TRBV7-9, the J gene TRBJ2-1; TRBD2 aligns across 13 bases. Germline loops: CDR1 SEHNR, CDR2 FQNEAQ (reference sequence). Unmatched junction bases numbered 8, after V lost 6 bases and J lost 9 bases. The CDR3 consists of 15 residues. CDR3 region: CASRKLAGGPIEQFF. CDR3 in DNA: TGTGCCAGCAGGAAACTAGCGGGAGGGCCCATTGAGCAGTTCTTC.

CDR3 in DNA: TGTGCCAGTAGTTTGCTAGCGGGAGAATTCAATGAGCAGTTCTTC. This codes for CASSLLAGEFNEQFF. The chain carries TRBV19 and TRBJ2-1; 10 bases fit TRBD2. Unmatched junction bases numbered 7, after V lost 5 bases and J lost 6 bases. Per the germline V gene, CDR1 is LNHDA and CDR2 is SQIVND (reference sequence). The CDR3 is 15 amino acids.

The chain links TRBV3-1 (or the pseudogene TRBV3-2) to TRBJ1-1, with a possible D match to TRBD1 (6 bases). CDR3 length: 13 residues. Trimming took off 4 bases at V and 3 bases at J, with 9 bases between the two ends. Germline V gene sequence: CDR1 LGHDT, CDR2 YNNKEL (reference sequence). The CDR3 DNA follows: TGTGCCAGCAGCCGAGGGGGGGACACTGAAGCTTTCTTT. It encodes CASSRGGDTEAFF.

In this sample, this clone turned up once. This sequence joins TRBV9 and TRBJ2-7; D gene uncertain. Trimming took 0 bases from V and 6 from J, leaving 10 bases between them. The germline gives CDR1 SGDLS, CDR2 YYNGEE. The CDR3 extends over 13 amino acids. The CDR3: CASSVAPFSEQYF. In DNA form, the CDR3 reads TGTGCCAGCAGCGTAGCCCCATTCAGCGAGCAGTACTTC. Looking up the rest from reference TRBV9 and TRBJ2-7 gives the full variable domain: DSGVTQTPKHLITATGQRVTLRCSPRSGDLSVYWYQQSLDQGLQFLIQYYNGEERAKGNILERFSAQQFPDLHSELNLSSLELGDSALYFCASSVAPFSEQYFGPGTRLTVT.

The V call is TRBV24-1, the J call TRBJ2-1; 7 positions agree with TRBD2. V was pared by 4 bases and J by 1 base, with 3 bases of the junction left unmatched. Germline V lookup: CDR1 KGHDR, CDR2 SFDVKD. The CDR3 covers 15 residues. The CDR3 DNA reads as TGTGCCACCAGTGAGACGGGGGGTTCCTACAATGAGCAGTTCTTC. Its translation: CATSETGGSYNEQFF.

This chain connects TRBV2 to TRBJ1-4; D remains unclear. This CDR3 has 14 amino acids. Germline values: CDR1 SNHLY, CDR2 FYNNEI. The germline V and J ends were trimmed by 7 bases and 5 bases, with 14 bases remaining between them. The CDR3 DNA reads as TGTGCCAGCATGGAAGGCGGCGCGAATGAAAAACTGTTTTTT. It is translated as CASMEGGANEKLFF.

This clone is medium-sized. The chain uses TRBV16 and TRBJ2-2, with a weak D call TRBD2 (5 bases). V was trimmed by 2 bases and J by 5 bases, leaving 6 bases between them. The CDR3 totals 13 residues. CDR1 KGHSY and CDR2 FQNENV come from the germline V gene. CDR3 sequence (DNA): TGTGCCAGCAGCCAAACTAGAACCGGGGAGCTGTTTTTT. Translating it yields CASSQTRTGELFF.

The chain carries TRBV21-1 and TRBJ2-7; the table's D call, TRBD2, has no DNA check behind it. TRBV21-1 is recorded as a pseudogene. CDR3 length equals 19 residues. The CDR3: CASSPRGTSGRGYSYEQYF. The CDR3 bases are TGTGCCAGCAGCCCCCGGGGGACTAGCGGGAGGGGGTACTCCTACGAGCAGTACTTC.

This clone was found once. The V call is TRBV7-9, the J call TRBJ2-5, with D unclear. Trimming removed 8 bases at V and 4 bases at J, with 14 bases between. The germline CDR1 and CDR2 sequences are SEHNR and FQNEAQ (reference sequence). The CDR3 length is 13 residues. The CDR3 loop reads CASATPPGETQYF. CDR3 DNA sequence: TGTGCCAGCGCAACGCCCCCAGGAGAGACCCAGTACTTC.